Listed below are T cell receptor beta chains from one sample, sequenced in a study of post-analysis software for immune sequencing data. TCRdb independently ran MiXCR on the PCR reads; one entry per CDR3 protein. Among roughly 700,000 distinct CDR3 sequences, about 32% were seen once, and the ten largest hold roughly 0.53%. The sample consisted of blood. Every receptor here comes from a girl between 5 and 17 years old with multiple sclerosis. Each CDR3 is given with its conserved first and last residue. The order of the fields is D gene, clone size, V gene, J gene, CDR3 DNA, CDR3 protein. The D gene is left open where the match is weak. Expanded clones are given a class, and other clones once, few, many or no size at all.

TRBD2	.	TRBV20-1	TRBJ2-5	TGCAGTGCTAGCCAGCGGGGGGGCCGTCAAGAGACCCAGTACTTC	CSASQRGGRQETQYF
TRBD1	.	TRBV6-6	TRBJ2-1	TGTGCCAGCAGGGGAACAGGGGTTGGGGAGCAGTTCTTC	CASRGTGVGEQFF
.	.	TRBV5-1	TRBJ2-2	TGCGCCAGCAGCTTGGCTACCGCCGGGGAGCTGTTTTTT	CASSLATAGELFF
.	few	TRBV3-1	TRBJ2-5	TGTGCCAGCAGCCAAGGTCCGGGCAGTAAAGAGACCCAGTACTTC	CASSQGPGSKETQYF
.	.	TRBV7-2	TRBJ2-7	TGTGCCAGCAGCTTAACAGGGCAGTACGAGCAGTACTTC	CASSLTGQYEQYF
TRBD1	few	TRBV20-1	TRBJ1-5	TGCAGTGCTAGAGATCCAGGGGGCGGTCAGCCCCAGCATTTT	CSARDPGGGQPQHF
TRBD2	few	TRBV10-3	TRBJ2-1	TGTGCCATCAGTTCCGGGACTAGCGGTTACAATGAGCAGTTCTTC	CAISSGTSGYNEQFF
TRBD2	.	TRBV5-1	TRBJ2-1	TGCGCCAGCAGCTTGGGACTGGCTAGCGGGATATCGGGTTCGGAGCAGTTCTTC	CASSLGLASGISGSEQFF
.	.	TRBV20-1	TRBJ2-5	TGCAGTGCTATAGGCGGACTGCAAGAGACCCAGTACTTC	CSAIGGLQETQYF
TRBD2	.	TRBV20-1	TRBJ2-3	TGCAGTGCTAGAGATTTGACGGGAGGCCCCCCAGATACGCAGTATTTT	CSARDLTGGPPDTQYF
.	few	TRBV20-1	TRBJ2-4	TGCAGTGCTAGGGGGGGGCAGATCCCCAAAAACATTCAGTACTTC	CSARGGQIPKNIQYF
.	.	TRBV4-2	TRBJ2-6	TGTGCCAGCAGCCGCCGACCGGACGCAGACTCTGGGGCCAACGTCCTGACTTTC	CASSRRPDADSGANVLTF
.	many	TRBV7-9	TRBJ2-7	TGTGCCAGCAGTAGGGGTTTGAGAGAGCAGTACTTC	CASSRGLREQYF
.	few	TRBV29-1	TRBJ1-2	TGCAGCGTGGGGGGCTTGCGGTATGGCTACACCTTC	CSVGGLRYGYTF
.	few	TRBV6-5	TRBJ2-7	TGTGCCAGCAGTTACTCGACGAGGGAGCCACAGAACTCCTACGAGCAGTACTTC	CASSYSTREPQNSYEQYF
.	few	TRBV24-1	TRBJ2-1	TGTGCCACCAGTGAGTTTGACAGGAGCAATGAGCAGTTCTTC	CATSEFDRSNEQFF
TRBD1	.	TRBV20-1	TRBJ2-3	TGCAGTGCTAGAGCAGGGACAGGGGGCGCAGATACGCAGTATTTT	CSARAGTGGADTQYF
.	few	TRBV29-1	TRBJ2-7	TGCAGCGTTGGCCCCTCCTACGAGCAGTACTTC	CSVGPSYEQYF
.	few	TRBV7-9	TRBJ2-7	TGTGCCAGCAGCTTAGGAGTTCTCGAGCAGTACTTC	CASSLGVLEQYF
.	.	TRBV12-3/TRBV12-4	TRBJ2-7	TGTGCCAGCAGCGATTCTAGGCTAGGCGAGCAGTACTTC	CASSDSRLGEQYF
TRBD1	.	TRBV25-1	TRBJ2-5	TGTGCCAGCACCCCCGGGACAGGCTTTATGACCCAGTACTTC	CASTPGTGFMTQYF
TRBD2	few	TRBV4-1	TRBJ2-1	TGCGCCAGCAGCCAAGGAGACGGGACTAGCGATTTCAATGAGCAGTTCTTC	CASSQGDGTSDFNEQFF
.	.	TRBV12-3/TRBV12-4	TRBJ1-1	TGTGCCAGCACCGTTGACGGGGCGGCTGAAGCTTTCTTT	CASTVDGAAEAFF
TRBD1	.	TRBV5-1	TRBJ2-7	TGCGCCAGCAGCTTACGGGACAGCCACTACGAGCAGTACTTC	CASSLRDSHYEQYF
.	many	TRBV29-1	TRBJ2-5	TGCAGCGCTGGCGAGGGGCTGAAAGAGACCCAGTACTTC	CSAGEGLKETQYF
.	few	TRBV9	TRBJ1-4	TGTGCCAGCAGCGTATCAGGGGCGAGTGAAAAACTGTTTTTT	CASSVSGASEKLFF
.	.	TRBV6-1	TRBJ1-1	TGTGCCAGCGATTCGACCAGATTGAGGTGGGACACCATGGACACTGAAGCTTTCTTT	CASDSTRLRWDTMDTEAFF
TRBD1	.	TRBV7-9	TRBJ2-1	TGTGCCAGCAGCTTAGGCTCAGGGGGCTCATGGGAGCAGTTCTTC	CASSLGSGGSWEQFF
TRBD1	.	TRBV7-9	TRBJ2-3	TGTGCCAGCAGGACAACCGACAGGGGGTATACAGATACGCAGTATTTT	CASRTTDRGYTDTQYF
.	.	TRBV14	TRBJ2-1	TGTGCCAGCAGCCAAGGGCTGCGTCTCAATGAGCAGTTCTTC	CASSQGLRLNEQFF
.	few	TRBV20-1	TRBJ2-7	TGCAGGCCCAACGGGGCCTCAGGCGAGCAGTACTTC	CRPNGASGEQYF
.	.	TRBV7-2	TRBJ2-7	TGTGCCAGCAGCTCCACTGGGTTGGTCGAGCAGTACTTC	CASSSTGLVEQYF
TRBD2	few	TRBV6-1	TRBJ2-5	TGTGCCAGCAGCCCCGCGCCCCTAGCGGGAAGGCAAGAGACCCAGTACTTC	CASSPAPLAGRQETQYF
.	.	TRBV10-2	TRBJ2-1	TGCGCCAGCGAGGGGGGGAAATGGGGCGATGAGCAGTTCTTC	CASEGGKWGDEQFF
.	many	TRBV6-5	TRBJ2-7	TGTGCCAGCAGTTTACGGAGTCTGGGACGCGAGCAGTACTTC	CASSLRSLGREQYF
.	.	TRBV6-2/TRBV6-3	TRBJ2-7	TGTGCCAGCAGCCCTGAAACTACCTACGAGCAGTACTTC	CASSPETTYEQYF
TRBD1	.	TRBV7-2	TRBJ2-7	TGTGCCAGCAGCCTCGGGCCAGGGGGCGGTTGCGAGCAGTACTTC	CASSLGPGGGCEQYF
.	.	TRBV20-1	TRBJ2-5	TGCAGTGCTAGATTGAGAGCGGGTTCCCAAGAAGAGACCCGGTACTTC	CSARLRAGSQEETRYF
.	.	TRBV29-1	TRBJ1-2	TGCAGCGTTGATGGCAGGGGAGCTAACTATGGCTACACCTTC	CSVDGRGANYGYTF
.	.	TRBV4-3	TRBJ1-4	TGCGCCAGCAGCCACCGGGAAGGGGGTGAAAAACTGTTTTTT	CASSHREGGEKLFF
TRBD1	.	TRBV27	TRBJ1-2	TGTGCCAGCAGTTTATCGTTGAAAAGGGGGCCCTATGGCTACACCTTC	CASSLSLKRGPYGYTF
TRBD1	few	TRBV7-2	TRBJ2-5	TGTGCCAGCAGCTCCTTCGGACAGGCATCGGTGGAGACCCAGTACTTC	CASSSFGQASVETQYF
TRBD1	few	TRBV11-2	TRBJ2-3	TGTGCCAGCAGCCCCACAGGGGGATCGGATACGCAGTATTTT	CASSPTGGSDTQYF
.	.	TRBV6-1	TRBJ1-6	TGTGCCAGCAGTGAAAGACCCGACACGACGAATTCACCCCTCCACTTT	CASSERPDTTNSPLHF
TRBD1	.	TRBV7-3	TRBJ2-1	TGTGCCAGCAGCGATGGACAGGGGGCAGGGGATGAGCAGTTCTTC	CASSDGQGAGDEQFF
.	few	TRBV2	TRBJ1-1	TGTGCCAGCAGTGTGAGGGTCATGAACACTGAAGCTTTCTTT	CASSVRVMNTEAFF
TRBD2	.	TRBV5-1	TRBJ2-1	TGCGCCAGCAGCGCGGGACTAGCGGGAGACTGCTCCTACAATGAGCAGTTCTTC	CASSAGLAGDCSYNEQFF
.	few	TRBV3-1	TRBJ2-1	TGTGCCAGCAGCCCCGGTCCGCCTTCCTACAATGAGCAGTTCTTC	CASSPGPPSYNEQFF
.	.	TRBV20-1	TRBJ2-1	TGCAGTGCTAGCGGTGGTTCCGGTCCCTCCTACAATGAGCAGTTCTTC	CSASGGSGPSYNEQFF